Listed below are T cell receptor beta chains from one sample, sequenced in a study of CD8 T cells in Susac syndrome. TCRdb ran MiXCR on the immunoSEQ multiplex PCR reads and lists one entry per CDR3 protein. The top ten clones hold 0.087% of a sample with roughly 120,000 distinct CDR3 sequences, around 94% of them seen once. The sample was CD4+ T cells from PBMCs. The receptor source for this set is a human donor in good health. CDR3s include the opening cysteine and the closing phenylalanine or tryptophan. The D gene is left open where the match is weak. Clone size is given for some rows only: seen once, a few or many times, or a class if the clone is expanded.

v_call: TRBV18; d_call: .; j_call: TRBJ2-6; clone_size: .; cdr3_nt: TGTGCCAGCTCGGTAGAGAGCTCTGGGGCCAACGTCCTGACTTTC; cdr3_aa: CASSVESSGANVLTF
v_call: TRBV29-1; d_call: TRBD2; j_call: TRBJ2-7; clone_size: .; cdr3_nt: TGCAGCGTTTCACTAGCGGGGCCAGCGGCGGAGCAGTACTTC; cdr3_aa: CSVSLAGPAAEQYF
v_call: TRBV12-3/TRBV12-4; d_call: TRBD2; j_call: TRBJ2-7; clone_size: .; cdr3_nt: TGTGCCAGCAGAAATAGCGGGAGTGGAGGGGAGCAGTACTTC; cdr3_aa: CASRNSGSGGEQYF
v_call: TRBV20-1; d_call: TRBD1; j_call: TRBJ2-7; clone_size: .; cdr3_nt: TGCAGTGCTCCGACAGGGGGCAGGTACGAGCAGTACTTC; cdr3_aa: CSAPTGGRYEQYF
v_call: TRBV29-1; d_call: .; j_call: TRBJ1-2; clone_size: once; cdr3_nt: TGCAGCGCTGGGGGGGACTATGGCTACACCTTC; cdr3_aa: CSAGGDYGYTF
v_call: TRBV7-9; d_call: .; j_call: TRBJ1-1; clone_size: .; cdr3_nt: TGTGCCAGCAGCACGGCTTCGGGAGGAAACACTGAAGCTTTCTTT; cdr3_aa: CASSTASGGNTEAFF
v_call: TRBV7-9; d_call: .; j_call: TRBJ2-3; clone_size: .; cdr3_nt: TGTGCCAGCAGTTTAGCGGCCACCGCAGATACGCAGTATTTT; cdr3_aa: CASSLAATADTQYF
v_call: TRBV12-3/TRBV12-4; d_call: .; j_call: TRBJ1-2; clone_size: .; cdr3_nt: TGTGCCAGCAGTTTAGAGGGCAGGGCGGGCTATGGCTACACCTTC; cdr3_aa: CASSLEGRAGYGYTF
v_call: TRBV2; d_call: .; j_call: TRBJ2-7; clone_size: .; cdr3_nt: TGTGCCAGCAACGAGTACACAGAGCAGTACTTC; cdr3_aa: CASNEYTEQYF
v_call: TRBV29-1; d_call: TRBD1; j_call: TRBJ1-1; clone_size: once; cdr3_nt: TGCAGCGTTGAAGATCCAGGGGGATCCATGAACACTGAAGCTTTCTTT; cdr3_aa: CSVEDPGGSMNTEAFF
v_call: TRBV18; d_call: .; j_call: TRBJ2-5; clone_size: .; cdr3_nt: TGTGCCAGCTCACCACCGGCGGGCAGGTTAGAGACCCAGTACTTC; cdr3_aa: CASSPPAGRLETQYF
v_call: TRBV6-6; d_call: TRBD1; j_call: TRBJ1-5; clone_size: .; cdr3_nt: TGTGCCAGCAGCCAGACAGGGGGCGATCAGCCCCAGCATTTT; cdr3_aa: CASSQTGGDQPQHF
v_call: TRBV29-1; d_call: TRBD1; j_call: TRBJ2-1; clone_size: .; cdr3_nt: TGCAGCGTTAAAAGTGGGACAGGGGAATACAATGAGCAGTTCTTC; cdr3_aa: CSVKSGTGEYNEQFF
v_call: TRBV18; d_call: .; j_call: TRBJ2-3; clone_size: .; cdr3_nt: TGTGCCAGCTCACCTTCTCGACAGCCTGGGAGCACAGATACGCAGTATTTT; cdr3_aa: CASSPSRQPGSTDTQYF
v_call: TRBV10-3; d_call: .; j_call: TRBJ1-5; clone_size: .; cdr3_nt: TGTGCCACCGAACTCGGAGATATGAGCAATCAGCCCCAGCATTTT; cdr3_aa: CATELGDMSNQPQHF
v_call: TRBV2; d_call: .; j_call: TRBJ2-5; clone_size: .; cdr3_nt: TGTGCCAGCAGTGAAAGGGGGACCCAGTACTTC; cdr3_aa: CASSERGTQYF
v_call: TRBV23-1; d_call: .; j_call: TRBJ1-1; clone_size: .; cdr3_nt: TGCGCCAGCAGTCGGGGGACGAGGGACTCACCCGCCTTGAACACTGAAGCTTTCTTT; cdr3_aa: CASSRGTRDSPALNTEAFF
v_call: TRBV2; d_call: TRBD1; j_call: TRBJ1-1; clone_size: .; cdr3_nt: TGTGCCAGCAGGGGGACAGGGGGGAACACTGAAGCTTTCTTT; cdr3_aa: CASRGTGGNTEAFF
v_call: TRBV29-1; d_call: .; j_call: TRBJ2-5; clone_size: .; cdr3_nt: TGCAGCTTCCACGGGGGCGGGGAGACCCAGTACTTC; cdr3_aa: CSFHGGGETQYF
v_call: TRBV2; d_call: .; j_call: TRBJ1-2; clone_size: once; cdr3_nt: TGTGCCAGCGCATTGACCGGGCCCCGGGTAGGAGGCTACACCTTC; cdr3_aa: CASALTGPRVGGYTF
v_call: TRBV10-2; d_call: .; j_call: TRBJ1-2; clone_size: .; cdr3_nt: TGCGCCAGCAGTGAATCCGATTATGGCTACACCTTC; cdr3_aa: CASSESDYGYTF
v_call: TRBV29-1; d_call: TRBD2; j_call: TRBJ2-7; clone_size: .; cdr3_nt: TGCAGCGTAGGCCTTAGCGGGAGTGTCTACGAGCAGTACTTC; cdr3_aa: CSVGLSGSVYEQYF
v_call: TRBV19; d_call: .; j_call: TRBJ1-4; clone_size: .; cdr3_nt: TGTGCCAGTAGTCCTCACGGGACGGCCAGAGATGAAAAACTGTTTTTT; cdr3_aa: CASSPHGTARDEKLFF
v_call: TRBV7-2; d_call: .; j_call: TRBJ1-3; clone_size: .; cdr3_nt: TGTGCCAGCAGCTCGTACATTCGCTCTGGAAACACCATATATTTT; cdr3_aa: CASSSYIRSGNTIYF
v_call: TRBV27; d_call: TRBD1; j_call: TRBJ2-5; clone_size: .; cdr3_nt: TGTGCCAGCAGACGATTCGGACAGGGCGGCACACAAGAGACCCAGTACTTC; cdr3_aa: CASRRFGQGGTQETQYF
v_call: TRBV9; d_call: TRBD1; j_call: TRBJ1-1; clone_size: .; cdr3_nt: TGTGCCAGCAGCGTAGAAGTGTTTATTGGGACAGGGGAGAATGAAGCTTTCTTT; cdr3_aa: CASSVEVFIGTGENEAFF
v_call: TRBV10-3; d_call: TRBD1; j_call: TRBJ1-3; clone_size: .; cdr3_nt: TGTGCCATCAGTGAACAGGGGGTACCCTCTGGAAACACCATATATTTT; cdr3_aa: CAISEQGVPSGNTIYF
v_call: TRBV20-1; d_call: TRBD1; j_call: TRBJ1-2; clone_size: .; cdr3_nt: TGCAGTGCGAACAGGGGCCGAAACTATGGCTACACCTTC; cdr3_aa: CSANRGRNYGYTF
v_call: TRBV7-9; d_call: .; j_call: TRBJ2-2; clone_size: .; cdr3_nt: TGTGCCAGCAGCCCCTCACACGGGGAGCTGTTTTTT; cdr3_aa: CASSPSHGELFF